These 23 T cell receptor beta chains were sequenced from one sample in a study of blood T cell repertoires in COVID-19. Generated by immunoSEQ multiplex PCR, the TCRdb table keeps only in-frame clones and is missing some. The sample holds a few hundred thousand clones, 70% to 90% seen once. Material: peripheral blood. These receptors were collected from a woman in her seventies with active or convalescent COVID-19.

This clone was observed once. This chain connects TRBV7-8 to TRBJ1-3; no clear D. Germline CDR1 and CDR2: SGHVS and FQNEAQ. V was shortened by 5 bases and J by 4 bases, with 6 bases between the two germline ends. The CDR3 has 12 amino acids. CDR3 in DNA: TGTGCCAGCAGCCCAAGCGGAAACACCATATATTTT. Residues: CASSPSGNTIYF.

The chain joins TRBV7-9 to TRBJ2-1; D ambiguous. This CDR3 spans 12 amino acids. In germline, CDR1 is SEHNR, CDR2 FQNEAQ (reference sequence). Trimming cost V 5 bases and J 7 bases, with 9 bases left between them. CDR3 coding DNA: TGTGCCAGCAGCCCGATCGGGAATGAGCAGTTCTTC. Its translation is CASSPIGNEQFF.

V usage is TRBV25-1 and J usage is TRBJ2-1; TRBD1 matches at 7 bases. V gave up 4 bases and J gave up 7 bases; unmatched junction bases: 10. The CDR3 runs to 15 residues. Germline lookup yields CDR1 MGHDK and CDR2 SYGVNS. The CDR3, as DNA: TGTGCCAGCAGTGCCGAGACAGGGTTGGGGAATGAGCAGTTCTTC. Protein: CASSAETGLGNEQFF.

This clone was picked up a small number of times. The J gene is TRBJ1-2, the V gene TRBV15; 9 nucleotides align to TRBD1. Looked up from germline, CDR1 is LNHNV and CDR2 is YYDKDF (reference sequence). Trimming cost V 3 bases and J 7 bases; bases outside gene matches: 6. The length of the CDR3 is 14 residues. Here the CDR3 reads CATSRTGQGGGYTF. CDR3 nucleotide sequence: TGTGCCACCAGCAGGACGGGACAGGGAGGTGGCTACACCTTC.

This clone came up once. V and J are TRBV6-2 or TRBV6-3 and TRBJ2-3; D not resolved. CDR3 length: 15 residues. Trimming took 0 bases from V and 4 from J, leaving 11 bases between them. The germline V gene encodes CDR1 MNHEY and CDR2 SVGEGT. The CDR3 spells CASSYSRAFADTQYF. The CDR3 region has the DNA TGTGCCAGCAGTTACTCGCGAGCGTTTGCAGATACGCAGTATTTT.

This chain connects TRBV5-8 to TRBJ2-7; tentatively, D is TRBD1 (6 bases). Trimming left V 1 base short and J 7 bases short, with 18 bases between. Germline CDR1 is SGHTS and CDR2 is YDEGEE. This CDR3 spans 15 amino acids. CDR3 nucleotide sequence: TGTGCCAGCAGCTTGTTGTCAGGGGCCTACGGGGAGCAGTACTTC. Protein product: CASSLLSGAYGEQYF.

The chain is built from TRBV6-6 and TRBJ1-1, with 9 nucleotides matching TRBD1. The CDR3 runs to 14 residues. Trimming cost V 7 bases and J 1 base; bases outside gene matches: 4. Germline lookup yields CDR1 MNHNY and CDR2 SVGAGI (reference sequence). The CDR3 reads CASNRDRENTEAFF. The CDR3 nucleotides read TGTGCCAGCAACCGGGACAGGGAGAACACTGAAGCTTTCTTT.

The genes are TRBV24-1 and TRBJ2-3; 7 bases align to TRBD1. Germline loops: CDR1 KGHDR, CDR2 SFDVKD. The V and J ends lost 11 bases and 5 bases, in that order; junction bases with no gene match: 15. CDR3 length: 15 amino acids. The CDR3 sequence: CAKYLQGSEGDTQYF. The CDR3 coding sequence is TGTGCCAAGTACCTACAGGGGTCTGAAGGAGATACGCAGTATTTT.

This chain uses TRBV4-3 with TRBJ1-4; 8 bases match TRBD1. Germline V gene sequence: CDR1 LGHNA, CDR2 YSLEER. This CDR3 has 17 residues. J was trimmed by 0 bases and V by 3 bases; bases with no gene match: 6. CDR3 DNA: TGCGCCAGCAGCCATGGACAGGGTTTTGCAACTAATGAAAAACTGTTTTTT. Amino acid sequence: CASSHGQGFATNEKLFF.

The chain recombines TRBV18 with TRBJ1-6; D remains ambiguous. V was shortened by 2 bases and J by 5 bases, with 4 bases between the two germline ends. Germline assignment: CDR1 KGHSH and CDR2 LQKENI. The CDR3 is 13 amino acids. The CDR3 protein is CASSPGDNSPLHF. The CDR3 DNA is TGTGCCAGCTCACCAGGAGATAATTCACCCCTCCACTTT. Variable domain in full (rest from reference TRBV18 and TRBJ1-6): NAGVMQNPRHLVRRRGQEARLRCSPMKGHSHVYWYRQLPEEGLKFMVYLQKENIIDESGMPKERFSAEFPKEGPSILRIQQVVRGDSAAYFCASSPGDNSPLHFGNGTRLTVT.

To note about this clone: Other DNA sequences of this sample code for an identical CDR3. This rearrangement joins TRBV5-1 to TRBJ1-4; 11 bases fit TRBD1. V was pared by 2 bases and J by 8 bases, with 2 bases of the junction left unmatched. This CDR3 has 14 residues. Per germline, CDR1 SGHRS and CDR2 YFSETQ. The CDR3 is CASSFGTGGEKLFF. CDR3 coding DNA: TGCGCCAGCAGCTTCGGGACAGGGGGAGAAAAACTGTTTTTT.

V is TRBV24-1 and J is TRBJ2-2; tentative D call: TRBD1 (6 bases). This CDR3 has 17 residues. Per the germline V gene, CDR1 is KGHDR and CDR2 is SFDVKD. V was pared by 1 base and J by 0 bases, with 11 bases between. The CDR3 DNA sequence: TGTGCCACCAGTGATTTCAGGACAGTTGCGAACACCGGGGAGCTGTTTTTT. Translated: CATSDFRTVANTGELFF.

The chain is built from TRBV19 and TRBJ1-6; D gene ambiguous. The germline V and J ends were trimmed by 6 bases and 6 bases, with 6 bases remaining between them. There are 12 residues in the CDR3. Germline CDR1 reads LNHDA; CDR2 reads SQIVND (reference sequence). CDR3 in amino acids: CASRSVNSPLHF. The CDR3 coding sequence is TGTGCCAGTAGAAGCGTTAATTCACCCCTCCACTTT.

This chain uses TRBV6-2 or TRBV6-3 with TRBJ1-6; 10 nucleotides align to TRBD1. The CDR3 contains 15 residues. Germline CDR1 reads MNHEY; CDR2 reads SVGEGT. The trim removed 2 bases at V and 9 bases at J, leaving 4 bases unmatched. The CDR3 loop reads CASSYPTGGGSPLHF. The DNA for the CDR3 is TGTGCCAGCAGTTACCCGACAGGGGGCGGTTCACCCCTCCACTTT.

This clone has just a few counts. The chain links TRBV4-1 to TRBJ1-5; no clear D. The germline V and J ends were trimmed by 0 bases and 7 bases, with 7 bases remaining between them. In germline, CDR1 is MGHRA, CDR2 YSYEKL. This CDR3 spans 13 amino acids. CDR3 nucleotide sequence: TGCGCCAGCAGCCAAGATGCGTTCCAGCCCCAGCATTTT. This codes for CASSQDAFQPQHF.

The chain is built from TRBV19 and TRBJ1-5; D is undetermined. The V and J ends lost 5 bases and 3 bases respectively, with 11 bases between them. The CDR3 is 14 residues long. Germline loops: CDR1 LNHDA, CDR2 SQIVND (reference sequence). CDR3 loop: CASSPDTFNQPQHF. The CDR3 DNA reads TGTGCCAGTAGTCCCGACACTTTCAATCAGCCCCAGCATTTT.

This rearrangement joins TRBV9 to TRBJ1-2, with TRBD1 matching over 7 bases. The CDR3 extends over 15 amino acids. Germline trimming cut 3 bases from V and 0 bases from J; bases unmatched to any gene: 5. Looked up from germline, CDR1 is SGDLS and CDR2 is YYNGEE. CDR3 residues: CASSGGTDPNYGYTF. The CDR3 bases are TGTGCCAGCAGCGGTGGGACAGACCCTAACTATGGCTACACCTTC.

The chain combines TRBV19 with TRBJ1-1; 8 bases agree with TRBD1. With V trimmed by 3 bases and J by 3 bases, 0 bases remained unmatched. CDR1 LNHDA and CDR2 SQIVND come from the germline V gene (reference sequence). CDR3 size: 13 residues. The CDR3 nucleotides read TGTGCCAGTAGTATGACAGGGGACACTGAAGCTTTCTTT. Its protein is CASSMTGDTEAFF.

The chain combines TRBV7-2 with TRBJ1-2, with 8 bases matching TRBD1. This CDR3 is built from 14 residues. Trimming cost V 5 bases and J 7 bases; bases outside gene matches: 9. Germline V gene lookup returns CDR1 SGHTA and CDR2 FQGNSA. CDR3 amino acids: CASSTGQGTSGYTF. The CDR3 DNA reads as TGTGCCAGCAGCACCGGACAGGGTACTTCTGGCTACACCTTC.

The chain has TRBV6-4 and TRBJ2-3; 8 nucleotides line up with TRBD2. Germline loops: CDR1 MRHNA, CDR2 SNTAGT. This CDR3 comprises 16 residues. With 4 bases clipped from V and 0 bases from J, the junction kept 6 bases outside the gene matches. CDR3 loop: CASSGQLADSTDTQYF. The CDR3 DNA follows: TGTGCCAGCAGTGGACAACTAGCGGATAGCACAGATACGCAGTATTTT.

The chain uses TRBV19 and TRBJ1-5; D perhaps matches TRBD1 (5 bases). The germline gives CDR1 LNHDA, CDR2 SQIVND (reference sequence). The CDR3 loop spans 14 amino acids. The ends were cut back, 6 bases at V and 4 bases at J, with 13 bases in the middle. The CDR3 DNA is TGTGCCAGTAGAGGGCCAGGGTCAAATCAGCCCCAGCATTTT. Its protein product is CASRGPGSNQPQHF.

The chain employs TRBV12-5 and TRBJ1-6; D unresolved. V was pared by 0 bases and J by 6 bases, with 18 bases between. Germline V gene sequence: CDR1 LGHNT, CDR2 FRNRAP. The CDR3 has 18 amino acids. CDR3 amino acids: CASGLVKGGGAANSPLHF. The CDR3 nucleotides read TGTGCTAGTGGTTTGGTAAAAGGTGGAGGCGCGGCTAATTCACCCCTCCACTTT. The full variable domain, its missing parts supplied by reference TRBV12-5 and TRBJ1-6, is DARVTQTPRHKVTEMGQEVTMRCQPILGHNTVFWYRQTMMQGLELLAYFRNRAPLDDSGMPKDRFSAEMPDATLATLKIQPSEPRDSAVYFCASGLVKGGGAANSPLHFGNGTRLTVT.

The gene calls are TRBV29-1 and TRBJ2-3; D is undetermined. The CDR3 extends over 12 amino acids. The V and J ends lost 2 bases and 1 base respectively, with 4 bases between them. The germline V gene has CDR1 SQVTM and CDR2 ANQGSEA. This CDR3 is CSVELGTDTQYF. CDR3 nucleotide sequence: TGCAGCGTTGAATTAGGCACAGATACGCAGTATTTT.